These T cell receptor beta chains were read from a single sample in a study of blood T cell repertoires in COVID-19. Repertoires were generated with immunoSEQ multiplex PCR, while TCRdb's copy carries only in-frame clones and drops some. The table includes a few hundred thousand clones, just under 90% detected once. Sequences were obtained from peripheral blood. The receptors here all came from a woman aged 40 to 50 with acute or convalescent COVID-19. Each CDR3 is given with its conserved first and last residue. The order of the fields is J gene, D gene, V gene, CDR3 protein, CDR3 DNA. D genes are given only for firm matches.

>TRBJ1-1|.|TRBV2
CASSISRRNGAFF
TGTGCCAGCAGTATAAGTCGGAGAAACGGAGCTTTCTTT
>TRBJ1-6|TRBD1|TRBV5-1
CASSSTGGSANSPLHF
TGCGCCAGCAGCTCCACAGGGGGGTCCGCAAATTCACCCCTCCACTTT
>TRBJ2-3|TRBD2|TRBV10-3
CAISEPPLAGGPGTDTQYF
TGTGCCATCAGTGAGCCCCCCCTAGCGGGGGGGCCGGGCACAGATACGCAGTATTTT
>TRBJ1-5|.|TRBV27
CASSPGTSYQPQHF
TGTGCCAGCAGTCCCGGGACAAGTTATCAGCCCCAGCATTTT
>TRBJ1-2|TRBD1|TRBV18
CASSPRTGGNYGYTF
TGTGCCAGCTCACCCCGGACAGGGGGAAACTATGGCTACACCTTC
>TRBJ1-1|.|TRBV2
CASRGDTNTEAFF
TGTGCCAGCAGGGGGGACACCAACACTGAAGCTTTCTTT
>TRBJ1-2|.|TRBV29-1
CSVPGGSPGYTF
TGCAGCGTTCCGGGTGGAAGTCCTGGCTACACCTTC
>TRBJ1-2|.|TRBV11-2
CASSLRSGGDRYTF
TGTGCCAGCAGCTTAAGGAGCGGGGGCGATCGCTACACCTTC
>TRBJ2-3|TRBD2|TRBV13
CASSLPGLAGSSTDTQYF
TGTGCCAGCAGCTTACCAGGACTAGCGGGCTCTAGCACAGATACGCAGTATTTT
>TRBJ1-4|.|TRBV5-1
CASSTTTGIREKLFF
TGCGCCAGCAGCACAACTACAGGGATTCGGGAAAAACTGTTTTTT